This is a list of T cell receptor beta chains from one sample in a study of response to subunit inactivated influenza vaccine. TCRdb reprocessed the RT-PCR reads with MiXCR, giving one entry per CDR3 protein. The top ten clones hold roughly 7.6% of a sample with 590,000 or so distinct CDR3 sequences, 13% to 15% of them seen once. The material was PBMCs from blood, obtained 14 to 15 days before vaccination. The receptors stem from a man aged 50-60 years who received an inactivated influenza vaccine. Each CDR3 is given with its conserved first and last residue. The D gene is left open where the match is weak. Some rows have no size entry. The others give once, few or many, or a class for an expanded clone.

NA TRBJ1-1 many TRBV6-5 TGTGCCAGCAGTTACTACCCAGGGTCTCGATACACTGAAGCTTTCTTT CASSYYPGSRYTEAFF
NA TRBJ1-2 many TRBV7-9 TGTGCCAGCAGCCCCAGGGACGGAGGGGCCTATGGCTACACCTTC CASSPRDGGAYGYTF
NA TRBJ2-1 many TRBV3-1 TGTGCCAGCAGCCAAGCTCAGGACCCATACAATGAGCAGTTCTTC CASSQAQDPYNEQFF
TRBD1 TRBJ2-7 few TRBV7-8 TGTGCCAGCAGACGGGGACAGGGGGCTTTCTACGAGCAGTACTTC CASRRGQGAFYEQYF
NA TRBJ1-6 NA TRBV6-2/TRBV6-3 TGTGCCAGCAGTTACAAGCGGGATTCACCCCTCCACTTT CASSYKRDSPLHF
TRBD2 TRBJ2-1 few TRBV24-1 TGTGCCACCAGCGGGACTAGCTTCTACAATGAGCAGTTCTTC CATSGTSFYNEQFF
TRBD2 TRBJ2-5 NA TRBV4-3 TGCGCCAGCAGCCATGTCACGGGAGGGCAAGAGACCCAGTACTTC CASSHVTGGQETQYF
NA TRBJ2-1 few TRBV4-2 TGTGCCAGCAGCCAAGATCTGGGCAGGCGCACTCAGTTCTTC CASSQDLGRRTQFF
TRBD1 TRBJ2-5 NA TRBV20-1 TGCAGTGCGGCCCCAGGGGGTAGGGGGACCCAGTACTTC CSAAPGGRGTQYF
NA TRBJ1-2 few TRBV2 TGTGCCAGCAGAACCGACGGGAGAGTATCCTATGGCTACACCTTC CASRTDGRVSYGYTF
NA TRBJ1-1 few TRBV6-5 TGTGCCAGCAGTTACGGTCCAAATATGAACACTGAAGCTTTCTTT CASSYGPNMNTEAFF
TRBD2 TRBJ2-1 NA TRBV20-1 TGCAGTGCCCAGACTAGCGGGGGGGCCTCCTACAATGAGCAGTTCTTC CSAQTSGGASYNEQFF
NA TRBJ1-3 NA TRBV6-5 TGTGCCAGCAGTTACGGTAGTCTTGGAATTGGGAACACCATATATTTT CASSYGSLGIGNTIYF
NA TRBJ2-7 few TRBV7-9 TGTGCCAGCATCGGAGGGGCAGGGCGCAACGAGCAGTACTTC CASIGGAGRNEQYF
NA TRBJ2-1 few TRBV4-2 TGTGCCAGCAGCCAAGATCTTAGGGGTTACAATGAGCAGTTCTTC CASSQDLRGYNEQFF
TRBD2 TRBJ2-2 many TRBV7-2 TGTGCCAGCAGCTTGGGACTAATCGGCGGGGAGCTGTTTTTT CASSLGLIGGELFF
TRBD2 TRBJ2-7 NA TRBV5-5 TGTGCCAGCAGCCAGCAGCGGGGGGAATCCTACGAGCAGTACTTC CASSQQRGESYEQYF
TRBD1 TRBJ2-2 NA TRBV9 TGTGCCAGTGCCGGGACAGTGAACACCGGGGAGCTGTTTTTT CASAGTVNTGELFF
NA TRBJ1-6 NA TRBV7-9 TGTGCCAGCAGCTTATGGGACAATAATTCACCCCTCCACTTT CASSLWDNNSPLHF
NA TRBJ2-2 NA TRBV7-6 TGTGCCAGCAGCGCACAGGGGGGGCCGACCGGGGAGCTGTTTTTT CASSAQGGPTGELFF
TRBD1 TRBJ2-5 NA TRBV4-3 TGCGCCAGCAGCCAAGATCCCCAGGGGGCGCGTGCCCAGTACTTC CASSQDPQGARAQYF
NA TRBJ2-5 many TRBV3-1 TGTGCCAGCAGCCAAGATAGGAGGACCCAGTACTTC CASSQDRRTQYF
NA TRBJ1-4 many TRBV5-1 TGCGCCAGCAGCTTGGCCCGGGACCGTTCGACTAATGAAAAACTGTTTTTT CASSLARDRSTNEKLFF
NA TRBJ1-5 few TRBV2 TGTGCCAGCAGTGTTGATACGGATAGCAATCAGCCCCAGCATTTT CASSVDTDSNQPQHF
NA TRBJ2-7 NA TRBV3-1 TGTGCCAGCAGCTTCTCCCGGCGGACCTACGAGCAGTACTTC CASSFSRRTYEQYF
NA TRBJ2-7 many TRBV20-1 TGCAGTGCTAGATACGGAGTGGAGGTAGCGGCCTACGAGCAGTACTTC CSARYGVEVAAYEQYF
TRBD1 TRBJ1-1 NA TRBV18 TGTGCCAGCTCACCACAGGGGACAGGGGGCTTGAGGACTGAAGCTTTCTTT CASSPQGTGGLRTEAFF
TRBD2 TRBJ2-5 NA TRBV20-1 TGCAGTGCTAGAGATCCCCTCAGCGGGGGGGTTCAAGAGACCCAGTACTTC CSARDPLSGGVQETQYF
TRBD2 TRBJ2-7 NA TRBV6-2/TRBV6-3 TGTGCCAGCAGTTACGCGGCGGGGGTTTACGAGCAGTACTTC CASSYAAGVYEQYF
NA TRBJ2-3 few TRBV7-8 TGTGCCAGCATCCTCGCGGGCGGGGGCAGCACAGATACGCAGTATTTT CASILAGGGSTDTQYF
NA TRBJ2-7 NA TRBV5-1 TGCGCCAGCCGCACGGAACCCTACGAGCAGTACTTC CASRTEPYEQYF
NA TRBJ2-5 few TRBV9 TGTGCCAGCAGCTTAGCTTCGGGGGCGGAGACCCAGTACTTC CASSLASGAETQYF